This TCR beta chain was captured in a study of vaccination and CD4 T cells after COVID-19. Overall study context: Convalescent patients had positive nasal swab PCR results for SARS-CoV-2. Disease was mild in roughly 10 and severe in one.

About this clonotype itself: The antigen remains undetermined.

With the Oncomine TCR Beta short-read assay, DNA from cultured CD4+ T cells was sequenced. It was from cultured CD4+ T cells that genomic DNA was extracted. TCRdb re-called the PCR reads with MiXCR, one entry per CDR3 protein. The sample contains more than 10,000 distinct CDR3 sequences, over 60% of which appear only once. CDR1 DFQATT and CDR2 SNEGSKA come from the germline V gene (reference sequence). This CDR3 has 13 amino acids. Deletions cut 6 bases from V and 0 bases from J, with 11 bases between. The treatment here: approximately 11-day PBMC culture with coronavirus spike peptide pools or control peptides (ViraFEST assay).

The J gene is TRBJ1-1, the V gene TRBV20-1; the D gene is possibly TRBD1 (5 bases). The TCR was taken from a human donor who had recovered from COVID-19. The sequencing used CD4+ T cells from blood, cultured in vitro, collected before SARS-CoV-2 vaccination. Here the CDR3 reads CSARGRVNTEAFF. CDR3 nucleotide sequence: TGCAGTGCCCGGGGGAGGGTGAACACTGAAGCTTTCTTT.